This T cell receptor beta chain was sequenced during a study of cytomegalovirus exposure and HLA in healthy donors. Study results and limitations: The dataset shows that most TCR sequences were rare, while some public TCRs occurred in many donors. TCR beta chains numbering 150 to 200 were designated cytomegalovirus-associated. A link between a missense DCLRE1C variant and TCR beta V- and J-gene trimming emerged from a later analysis.

A word on this clone: The antigen is undetermined.

Donors likely had unrecorded immune exposures despite being nominally healthy when sampled. The CDR3 loop spans 18 amino acids. Germline CDR1 is SGHRS and CDR2 is YFSETQ. Unmatched junction bases numbered 11, after V lost 0 bases and J lost 5 bases. In the PCR, 60 Vbeta and 13 Jbeta primers were used. Sequenced by immunoSEQ multiplex PCR; TCRdb stores in-frame clones only, minus some. Altogether about 95,000 clones are present, 76% being singletons, with the ten largest covering less than 6%. The receptor's source is a man under 40 in good health and CMV-seropositive. V usage is TRBV5-1 and J usage is TRBJ2-1, with TRBD2 matching over 10 bases. The sequencing sample was made of PBMCs. CDR3 bases: TGCGCCAGCAGCTTGGACCCAATAAGGACTAGCGGTAACAATGAGCAGTTCTTC. Translation gives CASSLDPIRTSGNNEQFF.